A single sample gave rise to the 15 T cell receptor beta chains below, sequenced in a study of T cells expressing NK-cell markers. TCRdb reprocessed the 5' RACE reads and reports one entry per CDR3 protein, with no DNA. The sample data list about 190,000 distinct CDR3 sequences. Source material: blood T cells: a sorted CD56 or NKG2C T cell subset, CD4+ or CD8+ T cells, or bulk PBMC T cells (not recorded which). These receptors all stem from a man aged 18-70 years in good health.

V gene TRBV7-9 combines with J gene TRBJ2-1; as DNA is missing, the TRBD1 call by TCRdb cannot be tested. Germline CDR1 is SEHNR and CDR2 is FQNEAQ (reference sequence). The CDR3 is 17 residues long. CDR3 in amino acids: CASSPLSLYSSYNEQFF.

The chain joins TRBV7-2 to TRBJ2-7; the TCRdb call, TRBD2, lacks DNA for checking. The CDR3 has 14 amino acids. Germline V gene data show CDR1 as SGHTA and CDR2 as FQGNSA. CDR3 loop: CASSHSSGSYEQYF. Using reference TRBV7-2 and TRBJ2-7 for the parts outside the CDR3, the full variable domain is GAGVSQSPSNKVTEKGKDVELRCDPISGHTALYWYRQSLGQGLEFLIYFQGNSAPDKSGLPSDRFSAERTGGSVSTLTIQRTQQEDSAVYLCASSHSSGSYEQYFGPGTRLTVT.

The CDR3 reads CSARLAGSFLYEQYF. The chain employs TRBV29-1 and TRBJ2-7; TCRdb's D call, TRBD2, is unchecked because there is no DNA. The germline gives CDR1 SQVTM, CDR2 ANQGSEA. The CDR3 has 15 residues.

The chain has TRBV6-1 and TRBJ1-4; the TCRdb D gene call, TRBD1, has no DNA to confirm it. This CDR3 has 14 amino acids. Per germline, CDR1 MNHNS and CDR2 SASEGT. CDR3 residues: CASRTGETNEKLFF.

The J gene is TRBJ2-5, the V gene TRBV6-1; the TCRdb D gene call, TRBD1, has no DNA to confirm it. The germline gives CDR1 MNHNS, CDR2 SASEGT. The CDR3 is 15 amino acids. The CDR3 reads CASSLGQGVGETQYF.

The chain employs TRBV4-1 and TRBJ2-7; TCRdb's D call of TRBD2 is untestable without DNA. The CDR3 spans 16 residues. The V gene's germline CDR1 is MGHRA and CDR2 YSYEKL. CDR3: CASSWDLAVSSYEQYF.

V gene TRBV9 combines with J gene TRBJ2-1; TCRdb names TRBD1, which stays unverified in the absence of DNA. The CDR3 consists of 16 residues. The germline CDR1 and CDR2 sequences are SGDLS and YYNGEE. This CDR3 is CASSEGTGSRSGEQFF.

The V gene is TRBV4-1, the J gene TRBJ2-3. The CDR3 extends over 14 amino acids. Per the germline V gene, CDR1 is MGHRA and CDR2 is YSYEKL. The chain's CDR3 is CASSQDHYTDTQYF.

The gene calls are TRBV27 and TRBJ1-5; TCRdb outputs TRBD1, but without DNA this stays unchecked. Germline values: CDR1 MNHEY, CDR2 SMNVEV (reference sequence). The CDR3 has 14 amino acids. The CDR3 is CASSFGQASYPQHF.

V gene TRBV6-4 combines with J gene TRBJ1-6. This CDR3 comprises 15 residues. Germline V CDR1 and CDR2: MRHNA, SNTAGT. The CDR3: CASSEYRGGNSPLHF.

J is TRBJ1-6 and V is TRBV4-2; the D call of TRBD1 rests on TCRdb alone, since no DNA is present to check it. CDR1 is LGHNA, CDR2 YNFKEQ, per germline. The CDR3 extends over 16 amino acids. This CDR3 is CASSPWGPADNSPLHF.

The CDR3 sequence is CSVEVAGDESYEQYF. The chain is built from TRBV29-1 and TRBJ2-7; as DNA is missing, the TRBD1 call by TCRdb cannot be tested. This CDR3 is built from 15 residues. CDR1 and CDR2 from the germline V gene are SQVTM and ANQGSEA.

This chain links TRBV3-1 with TRBJ1-5; as DNA is missing, the TRBD1 call by TCRdb cannot be tested. The germline gives CDR1 LGHDT, CDR2 YNNKEL (reference sequence). The CDR3 is 14 amino acids. This CDR3 reads CASSQGGTGQPQHF.

The genes are TRBV3-1 and TRBJ2-7; lacking DNA, the TRBD1 call made by TCRdb goes unchecked. Germline V lookup: CDR1 LGHDT, CDR2 YNNKEL (reference sequence). The CDR3 covers 16 residues. The CDR3 protein is CASSRIVGGGRYEQYF.

V usage is TRBV5-6 and J usage is TRBJ2-3. There are 16 residues in the CDR3. CDR1 is SGHDT and CDR2 is YYEEEE in the germline V gene. The CDR3 here is CASSLKADGSTDTQYF. Drawing the rest from reference TRBV5-6 and TRBJ2-3, the complete variable domain is DAGVTQSPTHLIKTRGQQVTLRCSPKSGHDTVSWYQQALGQGPQFIFQYYEEEERQRGNFPDRFSGHQFPNYSSELNVNALLLGDSALYLCASSLKADGSTDTQYFGPGTRLTVL.